This is a list of T cell receptor beta chains from one sample in a study of radiation and T cells in renal cell carcinoma. Method: immunoSEQ multiplex PCR; TCRdb's copy keeps in-frame clones and lacks some. Of around 23,000 clones in the sample, 45% to 55% were seen once. The source was tumor tissue, collected from a patient whose treatment was nephrectomy without radiotherapy. The receptor source for this set is a human donor with renal cell carcinoma. Both conserved end residues are part of each CDR3. Clone size is given for some rows only: seen once, a few or many times, or a class if the clone is expanded.

TRBJ1-4 - TRBV10-3 CAISEETGREKLFF
TRBJ2-2 few TRBV6-5 CASRPAGTGELFF
TRBJ1-4 - TRBV30 CAWRPQGEKLFF
TRBJ2-5 - TRBV2 CASNLIQRLGETQYF
TRBJ2-2 once TRBV19 CASGRGQNTGELFF
TRBJ1-5 - TRBV5-1 CASSLGGQGGQPQHF
TRBJ2-5 - TRBV27 CASSPLSGGTQYF
TRBJ2-2 medium-sized TRBV2 CASRTGGRGTGELFF
TRBJ1-1 few TRBV7-2 CASSLERNTEAFF
TRBJ2-3 - TRBV5-1 CASSSTGGDTDTQYF
TRBJ1-5 - TRBV5-1 CASSLEGTGEGQPQHF
TRBJ1-6 - TRBV6-1 CASSGGRDRSNSPLHF
TRBJ1-6 - TRBV2 CASSERGQGGSPLHF
TRBJ1-5 few TRBV7-2 CASSLHSNQPQHF
TRBJ1-6 - TRBV7-6 CASSLAQPGGRAPLHF
TRBJ2-7 - TRBV5-8 CASRLGQNYEQYF
TRBJ2-5 few TRBV5-5 CASSLYGGETQYF
TRBJ1-1 - TRBV18 CASSPPLQTENTEAFF
TRBJ1-5 few TRBV10-3 CAIQDRVGQPQHF
TRBJ1-1 - TRBV4-3 CASSLHPGTEAFF
TRBJ2-2 many TRBV7-2 CASSWDRYTGELFF
TRBJ1-1 once TRBV12-5 CASGDTLGDEAFF
TRBJ1-2 - TRBV20-1 CSARTPWGYTF
TRBJ1-2 - TRBV5-1 CASSPAEGGPNYGYTF
TRBJ2-5 - TRBV29-1 CSTRGLQETQYF
TRBJ2-1 - TRBV7-2 CASSRGDWDNEQFF
TRBJ1-1 - TRBV5-6 CASSLGTGATEAFF
TRBJ1-1 once TRBV6-6 CASSLGQGGTEAFF
TRBJ2-5 - TRBV4-2 CASSQEAIETQYF
TRBJ1-5 once TRBV12-5 CASGLRQGKLVSNQPQHF
TRBJ2-1 once TRBV14 CASSRWTSGGFLDEQFF
TRBJ1-4 medium-sized TRBV7-9 CASSFWDRNEKLFF
TRBJ2-3 - TRBV29-1 CSADPGTGIIDTQYF
TRBJ1-5 - TRBV9 CASSVSHSNQPQHF
TRBJ2-7 - TRBV4-3 CASSQDPSGGWYEQYF
TRBJ2-7 once TRBV19 CASSILQGTGPYEQYF
TRBJ1-2 - TRBV7-9 CASSTDLGQMINYGYTF
TRBJ2-1 - TRBV2 CASRGQGVYNEQFF
TRBJ1-5 few TRBV19 CASSIDLSGTVQPQHF
TRBJ2-7 - TRBV15 CATSREVKVNSYEQYF
TRBJ2-2 - TRBV7-2 CASSPIHLTRAGELFF
TRBJ1-1 - TRBV4-3 CASSQDGGIGAFEAFF
TRBJ2-3 - TRBV6-1 CASSEAGLLASDTQYF
TRBJ2-1 once TRBV4-2 CASSQPSGGQQNEQFF
TRBJ1-1 - TRBV23-1 CASGPGLSMNTEAFF
TRBJ1-1 - TRBV18 CASSRESGGTEAFF
TRBJ2-1 many TRBV2 CASSDSPAGGRGNEQFF
TRBJ2-1 few TRBV5-5 CASSSSGTSLIEQFF
TRBJ2-3 many TRBV7-6 CASSLEDSLGDTQYF